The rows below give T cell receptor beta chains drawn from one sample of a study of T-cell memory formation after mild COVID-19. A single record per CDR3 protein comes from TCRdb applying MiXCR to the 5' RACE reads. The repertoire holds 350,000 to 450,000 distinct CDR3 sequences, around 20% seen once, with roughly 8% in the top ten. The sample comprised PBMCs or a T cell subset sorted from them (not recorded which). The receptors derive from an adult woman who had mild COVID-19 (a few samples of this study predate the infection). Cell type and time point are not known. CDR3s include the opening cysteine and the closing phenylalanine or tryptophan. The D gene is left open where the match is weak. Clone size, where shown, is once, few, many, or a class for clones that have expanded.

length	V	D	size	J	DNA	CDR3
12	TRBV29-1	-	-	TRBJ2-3	TGCAGCGTTGGGGGCGACACAGATACGCAGTATTTT	CSVGGDTDTQYF
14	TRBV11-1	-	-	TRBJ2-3	TGTGCCAGCAGCTTTAAGACGACAGAAGATACGCAGTATTTT	CASSFKTTEDTQYF
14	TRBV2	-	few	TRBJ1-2	TGTGCCAGCAGTGAAGGGGCCCTCGGCTATGGCTACACCTTC	CASSEGALGYGYTF
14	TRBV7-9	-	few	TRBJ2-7	TGTGCCAGCACAATGTCAGGGGTTACCTACGAGCAGTACTTC	CASTMSGVTYEQYF
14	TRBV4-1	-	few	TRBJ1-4	TGCGCCAGCAGCCATCCCAGTCGCGATGAAAAACTGTTTTTT	CASSHPSRDEKLFF
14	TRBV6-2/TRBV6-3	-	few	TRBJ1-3	TGTGCCAGCAGCCGTGACAGTGTCGGAAACACCATATATTTT	CASSRDSVGNTIYF
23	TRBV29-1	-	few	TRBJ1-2	-	CSVEGRDSPNYGYTFGSGTGYTF
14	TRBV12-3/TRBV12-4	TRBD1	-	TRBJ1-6	TGTGCCAGCGGGACAGGGAGGCGAAATTCACCCCTCCACTTT	CASGTGRRNSPLHF
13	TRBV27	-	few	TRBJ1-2	TGTGCCAGCAGTTTATCAGGGAGAGATGGCTACACCTTC	CASSLSGRDGYTF
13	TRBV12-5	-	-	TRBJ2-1	TGTGCTAGTGGAGCTGGGAACTACAATGAGCAGTTCTTC	CASGAGNYNEQFF
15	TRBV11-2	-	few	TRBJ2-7	TGTGCCAGCAGCTTGGCACCGGGGTTATCCTACGAGCAGTACTTC	CASSLAPGLSYEQYF
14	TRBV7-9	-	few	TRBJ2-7	TGTGCCAGCAGCCTACTCATGACCTCCTACGAGCAGTACTTC	CASSLLMTSYEQYF
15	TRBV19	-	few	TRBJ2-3	TGTGCCAGTAACTCAGCAGCGGGCCGCACAGATACGCAGTATTTT	CASNSAAGRTDTQYF
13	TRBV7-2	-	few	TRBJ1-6	TGTGCCAGCAGCTTACCCCTGGGGGCACCCCTCCACTTT	CASSLPLGAPLHF
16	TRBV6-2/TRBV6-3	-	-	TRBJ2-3	TGTGCCAGCAGTTACCCCCCCGGATACCACACAGATACGCAGTATTTT	CASSYPPGYHTDTQYF
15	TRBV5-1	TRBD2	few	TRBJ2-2	TGCGCCAGCAGTTCCGGGGGGAAACACACCGGGGAGCTGTTTTTT	CASSSGGKHTGELFF
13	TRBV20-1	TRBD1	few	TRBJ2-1	TGCAGTGCTATGGGGACAGGGTACAATGAGCAGTTCTTC	CSAMGTGYNEQFF
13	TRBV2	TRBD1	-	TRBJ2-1	TGTGCCAGCATTAAATCGACAGGGTCTGAGCAGTTCTTC	CASIKSTGSEQFF
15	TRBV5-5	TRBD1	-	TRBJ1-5	TGTGCCAGCAGCTGGGGACAGGGGCCTAATCAGCCCCAGCATTTT	CASSWGQGPNQPQHF
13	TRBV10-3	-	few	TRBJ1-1	TGTGCCATCAGGGGTTCTGTGGACACTGAAGCTTTCTTT	CAIRGSVDTEAFF
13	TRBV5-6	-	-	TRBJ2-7	TGTGCCAGCAGCTCTAGCTCCATCTACGAGCAGTACTTC	CASSSSSIYEQYF
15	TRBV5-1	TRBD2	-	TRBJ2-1	TGCGCCAGCAGCTTGGTTAGCGGGAGTACGTATGAGCAGTTCTTC	CASSLVSGSTYEQFF
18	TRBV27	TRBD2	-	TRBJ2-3	TGTGCCAGCAGGGGTTCCAAGAATAAGCGGGGGGTCCGGGATACGCAGTATTTT	CASRGSKNKRGVRDTQYF
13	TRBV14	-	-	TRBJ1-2	TGTGCCAGCAGCCAAACCGGGACCTATGGCTACACCTTC	CASSQTGTYGYTF
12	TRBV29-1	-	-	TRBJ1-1	TGCAGCGTTGAAAAGGGAAGGACTGAAGCTTTCTTT	CSVEKGRTEAFF
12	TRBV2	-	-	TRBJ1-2	TGTGCCGTCCGCAGAGGTCTCTATGGCTACACCTTC	CAVRRGLYGYTF
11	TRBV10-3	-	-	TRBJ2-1	TGTGCCATCAGTGCTGGGACTCGGCAGTTCTTC	CAISAGTRQFF
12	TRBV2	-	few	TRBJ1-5	TGTGCCAGCAGGTCAGAGCTTCAGCCCCAGCATTTT	CASRSELQPQHF
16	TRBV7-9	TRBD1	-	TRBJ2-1	TGTGCCAGCAGCTTATTTCCGGGACAGGGAAGAGATGAGCAGTTCTTC	CASSLFPGQGRDEQFF
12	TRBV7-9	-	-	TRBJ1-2	TGTGCCAGCTACTCCCTTGGATATGGCTACACCTTC	CASYSLGYGYTF
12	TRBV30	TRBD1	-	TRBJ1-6	TGTGCCTGGGGACAGGGTGATCCACCCCTCCACTTT	CAWGQGDPPLHF
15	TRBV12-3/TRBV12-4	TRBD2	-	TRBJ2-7	TGTGCCAGCAGTTCCGGACTAGCGGGGCTCTCCGAGCAGTACTTC	CASSSGLAGLSEQYF
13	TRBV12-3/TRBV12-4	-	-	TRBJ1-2	TGTGCCAGCACCCCGGACGGAATCTATGGCTACACCTTC	CASTPDGIYGYTF
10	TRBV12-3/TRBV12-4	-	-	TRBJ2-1	TGTGCCAGCAGTACCGGGAAGCAGTTCTTC	CASSTGKQFF
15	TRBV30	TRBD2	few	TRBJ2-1	TGTGCCTGGAGGGGGAGACTAGCGGTGTACAATGAGCAGTTCTTC	CAWRGRLAVYNEQFF
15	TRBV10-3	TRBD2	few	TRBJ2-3	TGTGCCATCAGTGAGGTAGCGGGAGCCCCAGATACGCAGTATTTT	CAISEVAGAPDTQYF
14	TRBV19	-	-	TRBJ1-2	TGTGCCACGGCCCGGGCAAGGGGGTCCTATGGCTACACCTTC	CATARARGSYGYTF
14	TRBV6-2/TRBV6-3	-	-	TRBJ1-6	TGTGCCAGCACCCGAACAGGGTACAATTCACCCCTCCACTTT	CASTRTGYNSPLHF
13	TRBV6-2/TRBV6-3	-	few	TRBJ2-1	TGTGCCAGCAGGGGGTCCGCGGGAAATGAGCAGTTCTTC	CASRGSAGNEQFF
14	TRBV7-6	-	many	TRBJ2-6	TGTGCCAGCAGCTTTTTATTGGGTAGCGACGTCCTGACTTTC	CASSFLLGSDVLTF
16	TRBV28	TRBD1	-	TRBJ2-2	TGTGCCAGCAGTCCCCCCGGGACAGGGTACACCGGGGAGCTGTTTTTT	CASSPPGTGYTGELFF
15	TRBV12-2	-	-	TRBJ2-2	TGTGCAAGTCGCTTAGGAGACAGTAACACCGGGGAGCTGTTTTTT	CASRLGDSNTGELFF
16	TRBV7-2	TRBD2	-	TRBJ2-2	TGTGCCAGCAGCTTAGTGGGACTAGGGAACACCGGGGAGCTGTTTTTT	CASSLVGLGNTGELFF
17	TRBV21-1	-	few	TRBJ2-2	TGTGCCAGCAGCAAAGAATCCGGGACAGGGAACACCGGGGAGCTGTTTTTT	CASSKESGTGNTGELFF
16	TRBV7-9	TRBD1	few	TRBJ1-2	TGTGCCAGCAGCGGCGGGACAGACATCGATTTCTATGGCTACACCTTC	CASSGGTDIDFYGYTF
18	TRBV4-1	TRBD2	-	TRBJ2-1	TGCGCCAGCAGCCAAGATGCTAGCGGGGGGCCCCCCTACAATGAGCAGTTCTTC	CASSQDASGGPPYNEQFF
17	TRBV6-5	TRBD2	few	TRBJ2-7	TGTGCCAGCAGTCAACCGGGACTAGCGGGGCGGATGTCCGAGCAGTACTTC	CASSQPGLAGRMSEQYF
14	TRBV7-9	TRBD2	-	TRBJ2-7	TGTGCCGGAGGACTAGCGGGAGGCCGGGGCGAGCAGTACTTC	CAGGLAGGRGEQYF
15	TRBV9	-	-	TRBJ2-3	TGTGCCAGCAACTTACAGGGTGTGGGGACAGATACGCAGTATTTT	CASNLQGVGTDTQYF
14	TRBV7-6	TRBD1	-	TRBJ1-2	TGTGCCAGCAGCTCAGGGGGAGGTCTAGATGGCTACACCTTC	CASSSGGGLDGYTF
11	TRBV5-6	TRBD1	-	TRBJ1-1	TGTGCCAGCAGCCAGCCGGGACAGGAGACTTTT	CASSQPGQETF